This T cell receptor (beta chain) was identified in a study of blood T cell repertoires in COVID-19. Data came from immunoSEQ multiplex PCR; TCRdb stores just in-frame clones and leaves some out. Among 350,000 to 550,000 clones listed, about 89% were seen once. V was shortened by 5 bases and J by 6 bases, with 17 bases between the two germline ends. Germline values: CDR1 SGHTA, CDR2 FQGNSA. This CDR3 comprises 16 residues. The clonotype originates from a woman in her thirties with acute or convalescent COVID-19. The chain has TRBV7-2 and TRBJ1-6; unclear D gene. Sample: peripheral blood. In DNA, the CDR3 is TGTGCCAGCAGCCCCCGATGGAGGGAAACTAATTCACCCCTCCACTTT. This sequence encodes CASSPRWRETNSPLHF.